The clone carrying this T cell receptor (beta chain) was detected once. The antigen is undetermined. Germline V gene lookup returns CDR1 LNHDA and CDR2 SQIVND (reference sequence). This CDR3 is 14 amino acids long. The V end was cut by 7 bases, the J end by 5 bases, with 17 bases between. Produced via immunoSEQ multiplex PCR; TCRdb's table is partial and in-frame only. The repertoire holds fewer than 60,000 clones, with roughly 93% as singletons. These data come from a study of cytomegalovirus exposure and HLA in healthy donors. Study-level information: The 90 to 150 validation repertoires used the same platform as the roughly 670 first-cohort repertoires, a later analysis reported. General observations from the study: Three of the chains that were CMV-associated were confirmed in vitro to be specific for CMV antigens. The study found most TCR sequences rare, yet found some public TCRs in many donors. The authors listed 164 TCR beta chains as cytomegalovirus-associated.

Source material: PBMCs. The sequence derives from a woman aged 18-29 years in good health and CMV-seropositive. This sequence joins TRBV19 and TRBJ1-1, with D unresolved. The CDR3 DNA sequence: TGTGCCAGTAAGGTGGCGGGGAAGGTTACTGAAGCTTTCTTT. Translating it yields CASKVAGKVTEAFF.